The clone carrying this T cell receptor (beta chain) was counted once. Its antigen is still unknown. V was trimmed by 2 bases and J by 0 bases, leaving 18 bases between them. The CDR3 is 17 residues long. Germline CDR1 and CDR2: SGHRS and YFSETQ. The data were taken from a study of T cell responses to AZD1222 COVID-19 vaccine. Study-wide results and limits: Baseline testing showed seropositivity in only a handful of AZD1222 recipients. Donors were largely white British and mainly female; clonal diversity was possibly underestimated. With two AZD1222 doses given, Spike-specific TCR breadth and depth both rose. Samples come after the peak T cell response, not at day 14.

TCRdb keeps only in-frame clones here, not all; method: immunoSEQ multiplex PCR. In the table there are some 130,000 clones, 88% of which are singletons. V and J are TRBV5-1 and TRBJ2-7; D ambiguous. The sequenced sample was peripheral blood, obtained on day 0 of MenACWY control vaccination. The sequence derives from an adult in good health. The CDR3 sequence is CASSFSGLKRSSYEQYF. CDR3 in DNA: TGCGCCAGCAGCTTCTCCGGCCTTAAGAGGAGCTCCTACGAGCAGTACTTC.